This T cell receptor (beta chain) was sequenced in a study of CD8 T cells in Susac syndrome. Negative isolation yielded the CD8+ and CD4+ T cells, while FACS enriched the TEMRA cells. V dropped 6 bases and J dropped 5 bases, with 5 bases sitting between them. CDR1 is SQVTM and CDR2 is ANQGSEA in the germline V gene. CDR3 length: 10 amino acids. General study results and limits: In Susac syndrome, CD4+ T cell repertoires lacked any clonal expansion.

The authors reverse transcribed roughly 0.45 to 1 ug RNA with random hexamers. Amplification of TCR beta CDR3 across 54 Vbeta and 13 Jbeta was performed with immunoSEQ multiplex PCR. MiXCR, run by TCRdb on the immunoSEQ multiplex PCR reads, gives a single entry per CDR3 protein. The table has 150,000 to 160,000 distinct CDR3 sequences, around 95% seen once. Comment on this clonotype: The antigen is undetermined.

The TCR comes from a human donor with Susac syndrome. The chain uses TRBV29-1 and TRBJ2-1; D unresolved. Material for sequencing was CD4+ T cells from PBMCs. This CDR3 is CSVTHNEQFF. The CDR3 region has the DNA TGCAGCGTGACCCACAATGAGCAGTTCTTC.